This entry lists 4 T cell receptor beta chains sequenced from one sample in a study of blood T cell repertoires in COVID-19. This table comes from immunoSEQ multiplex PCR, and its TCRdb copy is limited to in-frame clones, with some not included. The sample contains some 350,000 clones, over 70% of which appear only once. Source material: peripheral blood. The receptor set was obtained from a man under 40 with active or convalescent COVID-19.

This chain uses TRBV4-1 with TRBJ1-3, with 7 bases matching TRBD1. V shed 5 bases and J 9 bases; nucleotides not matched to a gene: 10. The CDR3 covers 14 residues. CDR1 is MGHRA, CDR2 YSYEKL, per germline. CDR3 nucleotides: TGCGCCAGCAGCTGGGACAGCCCTCAAGGCACCATATATTTT. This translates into CASSWDSPQGTIYF.

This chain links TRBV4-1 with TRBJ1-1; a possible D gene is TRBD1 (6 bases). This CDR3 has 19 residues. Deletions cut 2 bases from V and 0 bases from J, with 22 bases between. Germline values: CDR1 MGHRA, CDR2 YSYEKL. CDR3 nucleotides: TGCGCCAGCAGCCAAATTCGAGCAAACAGGGCTCCCTTGAACACTGAAGCTTTCTTT. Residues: CASSQIRANRAPLNTEAFF.

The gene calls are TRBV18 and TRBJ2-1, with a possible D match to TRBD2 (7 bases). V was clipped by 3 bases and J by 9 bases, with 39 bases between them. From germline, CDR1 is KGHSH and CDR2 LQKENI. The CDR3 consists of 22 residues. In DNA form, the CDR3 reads TGTGCCAGCTCACCCCTACAACAGGGCCCTGACTATAGCGGGCGCCCGAGGGGTGAGCAGTTCTTC. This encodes CASSPLQQGPDYSGRPRGEQFF.

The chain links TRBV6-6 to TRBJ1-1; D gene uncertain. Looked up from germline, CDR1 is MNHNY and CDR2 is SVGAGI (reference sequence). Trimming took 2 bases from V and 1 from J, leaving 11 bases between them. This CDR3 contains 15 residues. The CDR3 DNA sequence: TGTGCCAGCAGTTACGACGGAGTCTCGAACACTGAAGCTTTCTTT. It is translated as CASSYDGVSNTEAFF.